This TCR beta chain was retrieved from a study of cytomegalovirus exposure and HLA in healthy donors. The study's findings and limits: A later analysis found that most CMV-associated TCR beta chains appeared HLA-restricted.

V lost 2 bases to trimming and J lost 1 base, with 12 bases between them. Germline V gene lookup returns CDR1 MNHNY and CDR2 SVGAGI (reference sequence). The CDR3 is 16 residues long. As for this clone: Its cognate antigen is unknown.

The PCR employed 60 Vbeta primers together with 13 Jbeta primers. TCRdb's table, derived via immunoSEQ multiplex PCR, lists solely in-frame clones and lacks some. Found here are roughly 120,000 clones, about four fifths of them singletons; the top ten hold less than 6.5%. This clonotype was obtained from a man between 25 and 39 years old in good health and CMV-seronegative. The gene calls are TRBV6-6 and TRBJ1-5; tentatively, D is TRBD1 (6 bases). Input material: PBMCs. CDR3 coding DNA: TGTGCCAGCAGTTACGCAGGGGCGGAGAGCAATCAGCCCCAGCATTTT. Its protein product is CASSYAGAESNQPQHF.